The subject of this entry is one T cell receptor (beta chain). No antigen is known for it. The V end lost 2 bases, the J end lost 6 bases, and 6 bases lay between the germline ends. This CDR3 is 12 amino acids long. Germline CDR1 reads MNHNY; CDR2 reads SVGAGI (reference sequence). These data originate in a study of T-cell reconstitution after alpha-beta-depleted transplantation in children. Unique molecular identifiers tagged the TCRbeta library. Each CDR3 protein is one row after TCRdb ran MiXCR on the PCR reads. Among fewer than 250,000 distinct CDR3 sequences listed, more than 15% were seen once. Overall study findings and caveats: After transplant, high TCRbeta diversity at day 60 in some patients arose from surviving recipient T cells and thymic progenitors. At around two months after transplant, the alpha-beta T cells were reportedly derived from several hundred expanded clones that came from non-depleted graft cells. Most T-cell counts and diversity one year after the transplant came from T cells that were newly produced.

The receptor was derived from a male patient between 2 and 10 years old who had a stem cell transplant for acute lymphoblastic leukemia, so the T cells may come from the graft donor. The chain has TRBV6-6 and TRBJ2-3, with no clear D. Material: PBMCs, mostly from graft donor cells, obtained 360 days after TCRalphabeta/CD19-depleted stem cell transplant. As DNA, the CDR3 is TGTGCCAGCAGTTACCGTGCCGATACGCAGTATTTT. It is translated as CASSYRADTQYF.